The source of this TCR beta chain is a study of Ad26.COV2.S vaccination and SARS-CoV-2 variants. Study-wide context: Donor allocation was to the COV1001 Ad26.COV2.S trial arm. Once or twice, 56 days apart, Ad26.COV2.S was delivered intramuscularly.

Repertoires were generated with immunoSEQ multiplex PCR, while TCRdb's copy carries only in-frame clones and drops some. The table has 200,000 to 250,000 clones, approximately 87% seen once. Treatment given: some 20 received Ad26.COV2.S at low or high dose, single or two shots; 5 received placebo; per-sample allocation not given. Specimen acquisition occurred on day 63 following the initial vaccine or placebo injection. Whoever gave the sample was an adult aged 18-55 years in Boston. CDR3 length equals 15 residues. CDR1 is MNHNY, CDR2 SVGAGI, per germline (reference sequence). V trimming: 6 bases; J trimming: 5 bases; junction bases outside the gene matches: 7.

The chain links TRBV6-6 to TRBJ1-5; 10 bases agree with TRBD1. This sequence originates from a person between 18 and 59 years old who received the Ad26.COV2.S COVID-19 vaccine or a placebo. Source: peripheral blood, taken in a trial of Ad26.COV2.S vaccine versus placebo. The CDR3 protein is CASSLDRGLYQPQHF. Here the CDR3 DNA reads TGTGCCAGCAGCCTCGACAGGGGGCTATATCAGCCCCAGCATTTT.